Here is one T cell receptor (beta chain) with its context. The antigen is not known. Produced via immunoSEQ multiplex PCR; TCRdb's table is partial and in-frame only. The sample lists 95,000 to 150,000 clones, 75% to 90% occurring once. The data originate from a study of T cell responses to AZD1222 COVID-19 vaccine. Study-wide results and caveats: Repertoire sampling was restricted to post-peak T cell response timepoints. The span of vaccine-associated CD4 TCRs extended across spike, with dominance at 160-218 and 743-854.

The source material was peripheral blood, sampled on day 0 of AZD1222 vaccination. The source is an adult in good health.

CDR3 protein: CASSLLGARNQPQHF. CDR3 DNA: TGCGCCAGCAGCTTGTTGGGGGCGCGGAATCAGCCCCAGCATTTT. The chain uses TRBV5-1 and TRBJ1-5, with D possibly TRBD1 on 6 matching bases. The CDR3 contains 15 residues. V dropped 1 base and J dropped 4 bases, with 12 bases sitting between them. CDR1 and CDR2 (germline): SGHRS, YFSETQ. The complete variable domain, with remaining parts taken from reference TRBV5-1 and TRBJ1-5, reads KAGVTQTPRYLIKTRGQQVTLSCSPISGHRSVSWYQQTPGQGLQFLFEYFSETQRNKGNFPGRFSGRQFSNSRSEMNVSTLELGDSALYLCASSLLGARNQPQHFGDGTRLSIL.